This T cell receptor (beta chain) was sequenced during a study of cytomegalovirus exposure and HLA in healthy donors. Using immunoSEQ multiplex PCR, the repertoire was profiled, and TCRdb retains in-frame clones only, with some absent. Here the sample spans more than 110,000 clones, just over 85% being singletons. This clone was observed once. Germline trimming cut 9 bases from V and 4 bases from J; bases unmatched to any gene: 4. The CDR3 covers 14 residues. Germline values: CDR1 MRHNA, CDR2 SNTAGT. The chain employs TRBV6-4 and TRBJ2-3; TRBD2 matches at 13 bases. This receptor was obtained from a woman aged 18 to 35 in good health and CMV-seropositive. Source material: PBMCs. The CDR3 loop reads CASRTSGSADTQYF. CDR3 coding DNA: TGTGCCAGTAGGACTAGCGGGAGTGCAGATACGCAGTATTTT.